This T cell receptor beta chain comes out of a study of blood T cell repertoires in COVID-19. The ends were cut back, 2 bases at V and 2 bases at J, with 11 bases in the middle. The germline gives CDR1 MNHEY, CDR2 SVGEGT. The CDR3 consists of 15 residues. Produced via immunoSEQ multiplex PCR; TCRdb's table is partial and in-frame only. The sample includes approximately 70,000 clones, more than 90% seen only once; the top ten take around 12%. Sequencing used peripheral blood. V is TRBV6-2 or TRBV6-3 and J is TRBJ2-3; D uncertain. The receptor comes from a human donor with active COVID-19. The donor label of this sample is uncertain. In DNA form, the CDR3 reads TGTGCCAGCAGTTACAGTTCGGGTTCCACAGATACGCAGTATTTT. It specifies CASSYSSGSTDTQYF.